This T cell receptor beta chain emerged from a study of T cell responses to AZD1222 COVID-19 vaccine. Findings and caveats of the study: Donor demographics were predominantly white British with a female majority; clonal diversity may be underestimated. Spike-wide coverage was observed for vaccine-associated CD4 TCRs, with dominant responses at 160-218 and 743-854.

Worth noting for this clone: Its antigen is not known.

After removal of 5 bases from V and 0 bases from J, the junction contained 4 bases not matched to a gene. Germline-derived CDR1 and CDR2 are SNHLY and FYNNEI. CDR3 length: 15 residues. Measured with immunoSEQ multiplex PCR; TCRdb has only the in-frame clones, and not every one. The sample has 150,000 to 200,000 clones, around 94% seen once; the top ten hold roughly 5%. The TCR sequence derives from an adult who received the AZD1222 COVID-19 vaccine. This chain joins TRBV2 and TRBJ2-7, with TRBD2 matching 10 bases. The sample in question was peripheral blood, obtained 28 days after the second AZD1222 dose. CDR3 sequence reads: CASSPTSGASYEQYF. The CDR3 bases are TGTGCCAGCAGTCCTACTAGCGGGGCCTCCTACGAGCAGTACTTC.